This record concerns one T cell receptor (beta chain) sequence. The sample belongs to a study of blood T cell repertoires in COVID-19. About the study: Material from acute and convalescent COVID-19 was sourced from the United States, Italy and Spain. Sources were T cells, B-cell-depleted T cells, or PBMCs; the material itself was cDNA or gDNA.

Per the original methods: Reference gene primer amplification gave nucleated cell count estimates. Here immunoSEQ multiplex PCR was the method, and the copy in TCRdb shows in-frame clones only, minus some. V, J and clone size were drawn from that table, and D and trimming were deduced from the DNA. The sample has over 200,000 clones; around 85% are singletons. Deletions cut 0 bases from V and 11 bases from J, with 28 bases between. CDR1 is MNHEY, CDR2 SVGEGT, per germline. The CDR3 consists of 18 residues. The sequencing sample was made of peripheral blood. The TCR originated in a woman aged 25 to 45 who had recovered from COVID-19. The V gene is TRBV6-2 or TRBV6-3, the J gene TRBJ1-1; D ambiguous. The CDR3 DNA sequence: TGTGCCAGCAGTTACTCCGCGATGGGTGTCACTTGGAAGGTGGAGGCTTTCTTT. Translation: CASSYSAMGVTWKVEAFF.